This TCR beta chain was identified in a study of post-analysis software for immune sequencing data. Overall study: The courses of disease that were included comprised relapsing-remitting, secondary progressive and progressive-relapsing multiple sclerosis.

Whole-study results and caveats: With F measure, samples from one preparation batch clustered together strongly. In multiple sclerosis, normalized Chao1 diversity was significantly below that of controls. Comparison of patients with controls showed roughly five TRBV segments more frequent in patients, TRBV5-6, TRBV5-1 and TRBV20-1 among them.

V gave up 8 bases and J gave up 2 bases, with 9 bases separating them. This CDR3 has 12 amino acids. Unique molecular identifiers were present in the TCR beta cDNA libraries. Some 540,000 cDNA molecules were obtained from approximately 0.91 to 9.4 million T cells. TCRdb fed the PCR reads into MiXCR, producing one record per CDR3 protein. The sample records more than 450,000 distinct CDR3 sequences, 34% being singletons. This clonotype has a count of ten or more. Its antigen is currently unknown. The V call is TRBV12-3 or TRBV12-4, the J call TRBJ2-5, with unresolved D. Sequenced: blood. This sequence originates from a girl aged 2-17 years with multiple sclerosis. The CDR3 is CASCREQETQYF. Written as DNA, the CDR3 is TGTGCCAGCTGTCGTGAGCAAGAGACCCAGTACTTC.